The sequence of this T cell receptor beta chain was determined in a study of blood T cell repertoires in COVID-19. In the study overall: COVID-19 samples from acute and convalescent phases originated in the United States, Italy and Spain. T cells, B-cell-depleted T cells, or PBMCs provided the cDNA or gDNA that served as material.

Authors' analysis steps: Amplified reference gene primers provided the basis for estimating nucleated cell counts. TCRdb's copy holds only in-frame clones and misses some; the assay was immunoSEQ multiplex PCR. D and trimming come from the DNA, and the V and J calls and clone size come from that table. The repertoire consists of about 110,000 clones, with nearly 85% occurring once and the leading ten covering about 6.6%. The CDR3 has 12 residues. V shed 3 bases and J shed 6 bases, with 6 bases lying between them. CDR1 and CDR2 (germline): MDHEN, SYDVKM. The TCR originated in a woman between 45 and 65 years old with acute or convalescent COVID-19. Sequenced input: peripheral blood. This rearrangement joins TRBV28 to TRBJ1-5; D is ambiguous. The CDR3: CASSLRFQPQHF. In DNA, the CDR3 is TGTGCCAGCAGTTTGCGGTTTCAGCCCCAGCATTTT.